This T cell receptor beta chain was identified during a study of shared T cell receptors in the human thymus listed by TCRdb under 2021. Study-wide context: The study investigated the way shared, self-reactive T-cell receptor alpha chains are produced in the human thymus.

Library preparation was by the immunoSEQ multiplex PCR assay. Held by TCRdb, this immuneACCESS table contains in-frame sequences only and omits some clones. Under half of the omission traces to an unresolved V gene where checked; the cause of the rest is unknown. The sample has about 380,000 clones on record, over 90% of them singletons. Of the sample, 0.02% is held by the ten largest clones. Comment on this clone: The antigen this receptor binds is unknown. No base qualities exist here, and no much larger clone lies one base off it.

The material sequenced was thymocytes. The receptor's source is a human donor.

In nucleotide form, the sequence is TGTGCCAGCAGTGCTGGAGCTAGCGGGAGAGGCAGGAGTGAGCAGTTCTTC. Its translation reads: CASSAGASGRGRSEQFF. The chain is assembled from TRBV28 and TRBJ2-1, with 10 bases aligning to TRBD2. CDR1 and CDR2, looked up from the germline V gene, are MDHEN and SYDVKM. After removal of 5 bases from V and 9 bases from J, the junction retains 16 bases not matched to a gene. The CDR3 spans 17 residues, from the cysteine through the phenylalanine. The read is trimmed to its CDR3 DNA, 51 bases read in frame from base 1.